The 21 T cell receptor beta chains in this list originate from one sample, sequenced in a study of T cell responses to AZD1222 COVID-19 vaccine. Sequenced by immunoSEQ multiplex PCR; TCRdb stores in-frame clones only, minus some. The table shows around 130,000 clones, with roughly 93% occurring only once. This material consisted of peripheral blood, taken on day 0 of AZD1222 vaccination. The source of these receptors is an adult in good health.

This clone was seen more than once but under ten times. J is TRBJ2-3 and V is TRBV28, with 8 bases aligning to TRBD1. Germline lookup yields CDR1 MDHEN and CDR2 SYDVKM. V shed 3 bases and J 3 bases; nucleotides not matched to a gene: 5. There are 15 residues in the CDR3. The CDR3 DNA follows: TGTGCCAGCAGTTTGGGACAGGTTGGGACAGATACGCAGTATTTT. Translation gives CASSLGQVGTDTQYF.

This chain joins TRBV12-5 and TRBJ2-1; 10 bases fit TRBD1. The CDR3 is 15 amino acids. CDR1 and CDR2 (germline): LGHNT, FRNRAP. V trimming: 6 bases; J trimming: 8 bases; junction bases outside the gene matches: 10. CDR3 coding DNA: TGTGCTAGTGGGATAGGGGACAGGGGTAGAGATGAGCAGTTCTTC. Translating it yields CASGIGDRGRDEQFF.

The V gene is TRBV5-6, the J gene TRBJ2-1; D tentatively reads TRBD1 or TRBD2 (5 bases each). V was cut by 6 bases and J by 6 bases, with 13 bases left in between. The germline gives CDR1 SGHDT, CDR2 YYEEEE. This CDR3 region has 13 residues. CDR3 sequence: CASISTGRNEQFF. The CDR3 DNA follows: TGTGCCAGCATCTCCACGGGACGCAATGAGCAGTTCTTC. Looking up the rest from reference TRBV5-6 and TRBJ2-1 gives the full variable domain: DAGVTQSPTHLIKTRGQQVTLRCSPKSGHDTVSWYQQALGQGPQFIFQYYEEEERQRGNFPDRFSGHQFPNYSSELNVNALLLGDSALYLCASISTGRNEQFFGPGTRLTVL.

This CDR3 is CASSPGRLEDREQFF. DNA of the CDR3: TGTGCCAGCAGCCCGGGGCGGCTAGAGGACAGGGAGCAGTTCTTC. The rearrangement uses TRBV7-9 and TRBJ2-1; 7 positions agree with TRBD1. The CDR3 runs 15 residues. In germline, CDR1 is SEHNR, CDR2 FQNEAQ (reference sequence). V dropped 5 bases and J dropped 10; count of bases not matched to a gene: 14.

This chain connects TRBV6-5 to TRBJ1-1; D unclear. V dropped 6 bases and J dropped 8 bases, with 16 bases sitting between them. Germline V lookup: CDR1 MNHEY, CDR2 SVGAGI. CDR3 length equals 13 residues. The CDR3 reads CASSLKPTIEAFF. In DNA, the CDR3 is TGTGCCAGCAGCCTGAAACCGACGATCGAAGCTTTCTTT.

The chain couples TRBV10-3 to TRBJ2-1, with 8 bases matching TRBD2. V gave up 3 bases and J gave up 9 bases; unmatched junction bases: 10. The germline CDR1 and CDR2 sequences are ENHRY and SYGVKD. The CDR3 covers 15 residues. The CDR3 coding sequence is TGTGCCATCAGTGAAGGACTAGCCTCAGGCGGTGAGCAGTTCTTC. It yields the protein CAISEGLASGGEQFF.

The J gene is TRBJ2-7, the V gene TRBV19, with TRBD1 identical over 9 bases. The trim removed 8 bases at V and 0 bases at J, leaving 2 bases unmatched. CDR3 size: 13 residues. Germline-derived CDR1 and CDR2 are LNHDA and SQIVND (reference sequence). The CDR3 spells CASGDRASYEQYF. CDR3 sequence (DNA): TGTGCCAGTGGGGACAGGGCCTCCTACGAGCAGTACTTC.

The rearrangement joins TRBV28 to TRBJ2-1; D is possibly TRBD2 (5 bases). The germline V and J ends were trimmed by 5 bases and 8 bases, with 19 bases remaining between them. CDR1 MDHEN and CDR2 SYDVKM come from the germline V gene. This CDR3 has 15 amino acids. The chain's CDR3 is CASSRTDLLGYEQFF. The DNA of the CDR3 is TGTGCCAGCAGTCGGACTGACCTGTTGGGGTATGAGCAGTTCTTC.

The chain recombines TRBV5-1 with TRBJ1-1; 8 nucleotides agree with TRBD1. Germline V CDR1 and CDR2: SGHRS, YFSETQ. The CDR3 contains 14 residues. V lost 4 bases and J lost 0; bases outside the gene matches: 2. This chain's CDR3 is CASSETGVNTEAFF. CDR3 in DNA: TGCGCCAGCAGCGAGACAGGGGTGAACACTGAAGCTTTCTTT.

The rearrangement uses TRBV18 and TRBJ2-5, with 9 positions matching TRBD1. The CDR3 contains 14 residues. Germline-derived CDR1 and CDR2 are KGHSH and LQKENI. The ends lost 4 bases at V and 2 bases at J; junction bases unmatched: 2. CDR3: CASSRGQGQETQYF. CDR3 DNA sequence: TGTGCCAGCTCACGGGGACAGGGTCAAGAGACCCAGTACTTC.

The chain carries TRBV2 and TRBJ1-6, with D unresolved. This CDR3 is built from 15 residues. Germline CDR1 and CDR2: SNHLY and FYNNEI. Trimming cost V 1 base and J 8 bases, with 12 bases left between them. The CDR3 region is CASSEVPAYDSPLHF. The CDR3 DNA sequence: TGTGCCAGCAGTGAAGTCCCTGCTTATGATTCACCCCTCCACTTT.

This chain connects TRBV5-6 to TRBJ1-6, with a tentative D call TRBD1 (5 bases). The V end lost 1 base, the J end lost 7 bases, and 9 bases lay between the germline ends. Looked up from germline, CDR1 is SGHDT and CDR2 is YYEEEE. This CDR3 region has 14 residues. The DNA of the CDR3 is TGTGCCAGCAGCTTGACAGGACTCAATTCACCCCTCCACTTT. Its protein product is CASSLTGLNSPLHF.

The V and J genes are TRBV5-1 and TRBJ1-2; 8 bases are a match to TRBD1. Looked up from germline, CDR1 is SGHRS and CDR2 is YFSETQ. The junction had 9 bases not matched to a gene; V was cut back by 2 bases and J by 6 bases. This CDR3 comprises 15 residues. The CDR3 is CASSFNRGDIDGYTF. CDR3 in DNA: TGCGCCAGCAGCTTCAACAGGGGGGACATTGATGGCTACACCTTC.

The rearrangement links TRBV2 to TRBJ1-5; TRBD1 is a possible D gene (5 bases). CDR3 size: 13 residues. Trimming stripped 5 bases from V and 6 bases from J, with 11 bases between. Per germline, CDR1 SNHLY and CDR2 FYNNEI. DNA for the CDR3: TGTGCCAGCAGTATGCAGGGAGGTCAGCCCCAGCATTTT. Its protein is CASSMQGGQPQHF. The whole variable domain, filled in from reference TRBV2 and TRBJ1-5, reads EPEVTQTPSHQVTQMGQEVILRCVPISNHLYFYWYRQILGQKVEFLVSFYNNEISEKSEIFDDQFSVERPDGSNFTLKIRSTKLEDSAMYFCASSMQGGQPQHFGDGTRLSIL.

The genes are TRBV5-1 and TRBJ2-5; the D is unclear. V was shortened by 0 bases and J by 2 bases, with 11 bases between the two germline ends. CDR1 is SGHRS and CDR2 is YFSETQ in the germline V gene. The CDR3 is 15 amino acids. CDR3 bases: TGCGCCAGCAGCTTGGCCTGGGATCCTCAAGAGACCCAGTACTTC. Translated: CASSLAWDPQETQYF.

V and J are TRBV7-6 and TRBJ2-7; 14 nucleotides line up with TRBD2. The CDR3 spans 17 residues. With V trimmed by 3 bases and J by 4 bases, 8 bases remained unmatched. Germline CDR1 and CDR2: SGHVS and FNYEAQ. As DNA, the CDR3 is TGTGCCAGCAGCTTGGGTTCGGGACTAGCGGGAGTGTACGAGCAGTACTTC. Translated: CASSLGSGLAGVYEQYF.

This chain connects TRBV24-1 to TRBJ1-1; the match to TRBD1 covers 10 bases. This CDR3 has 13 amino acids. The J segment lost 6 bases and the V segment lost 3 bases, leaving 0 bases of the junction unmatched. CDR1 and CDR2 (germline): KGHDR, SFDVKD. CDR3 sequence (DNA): TGTGCCACCAGTGATGGGACAGGGGCTGAAGCTTTCTTT. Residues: CATSDGTGAEAFF.

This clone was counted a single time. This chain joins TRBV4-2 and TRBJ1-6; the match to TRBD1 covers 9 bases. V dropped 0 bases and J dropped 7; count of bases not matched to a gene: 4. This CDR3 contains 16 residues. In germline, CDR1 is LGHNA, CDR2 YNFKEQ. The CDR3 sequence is CASSQDSGQGNSPLHF. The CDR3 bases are TGTGCCAGCAGCCAAGACTCCGGACAGGGGAATTCACCCCTCCACTTT.

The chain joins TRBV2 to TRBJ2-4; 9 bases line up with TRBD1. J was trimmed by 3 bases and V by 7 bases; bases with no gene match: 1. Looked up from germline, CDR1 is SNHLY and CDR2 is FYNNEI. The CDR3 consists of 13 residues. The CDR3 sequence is CASTGQGKNIQYF. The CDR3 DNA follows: TGTGCCAGCACGGGACAGGGCAAAAACATTCAGTACTTC.

The chain's CDR3 is CASSRKTSGRESEQFF. In DNA, the CDR3 is TGCGCCAGCAGCCGAAAGACTAGCGGGAGGGAAAGTGAGCAGTTCTTC. V gene TRBV5-1 combines with J gene TRBJ2-1, with 14 bases matching TRBD2. This CDR3 contains 16 residues. J was trimmed by 9 bases and V by 4 bases; bases with no gene match: 9. Per germline, CDR1 SGHRS and CDR2 YFSETQ.

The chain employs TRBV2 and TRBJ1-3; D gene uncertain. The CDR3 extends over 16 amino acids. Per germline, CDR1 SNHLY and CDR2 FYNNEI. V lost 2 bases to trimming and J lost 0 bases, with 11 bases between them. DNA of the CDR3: TGTGCCAGCAGTGAACCAGACCGACACTCTGGAAACACCATATATTTT. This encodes CASSEPDRHSGNTIYF.